Below, 9 T cell receptor beta chains from the same sample are listed, as sequenced in a study of blood T cell repertoires in COVID-19. Using immunoSEQ multiplex PCR, the repertoire was profiled, and TCRdb retains in-frame clones only, with some absent. The sample lists over 200,000 clones, roughly 84% occurring once. Sequencing input: peripheral blood. The origin of the receptors is a man aged 40-49 years who had recovered from COVID-19.

V usage is TRBV7-2 and J usage is TRBJ1-2; 9 nucleotides align to TRBD1. The CDR3 length is 14 residues. From germline, CDR1 is SGHTA and CDR2 FQGNSA. V dropped 0 bases and J dropped 6; count of bases not matched to a gene: 2. DNA for the CDR3: TGTGCCAGCAGCTTAGCTAGGACAGGGGATGGCTACACCTTC. Translating it yields CASSLARTGDGYTF.

The chain employs TRBV11-3 and TRBJ1-5; no clear D. Germline V gene data show CDR1 as SGHNT and CDR2 as YENEEA. Trimming removed 1 base from V and 1 base from J, with 8 bases in between. This CDR3 spans 15 amino acids. The CDR3 region has the DNA TGTGCCAGCAGCTTAGGGGTAGCGAGCAATCAGCCCCAGCATTTT. This codes for CASSLGVASNQPQHF.

This clone was seen once. The chain uses TRBV18 and TRBJ2-7; TRBD1 is a possible D gene (5 bases). From germline, CDR1 is KGHSH and CDR2 LQKENI. V dropped 2 bases and J dropped 6 bases, with 11 bases sitting between them. This CDR3 has 13 residues. CDR3 region: CASSPSRVGEQYF. The CDR3 DNA is TGTGCCAGCTCACCAAGCAGGGTCGGCGAGCAGTACTTC.

The chain recombines TRBV4-1 with TRBJ2-7; tentative D call: TRBD2 (6 bases). V lost 0 bases, J lost 3 bases, and 12 bases lay in between. The CDR3 sequence is 15 residues long. The germline V gene has CDR1 MGHRA and CDR2 YSYEKL. The CDR3 DNA sequence: TGCGCCAGCAGCCAAGATTTGGCGGGGCGCTACGAGCAGTACTTC. This sequence encodes CASSQDLAGRYEQYF.

The rearrangement links TRBV9 to TRBJ1-2; 7 bases agree with TRBD1. This CDR3 contains 14 residues. V lost 2 bases to trimming and J lost 4 bases; unmatched junction nucleotides: 5. CDR1 is SGDLS, CDR2 YYNGEE, per germline. Here the CDR3 DNA reads TGTGCCAGCAGCGTGACAGGGCTCGGCTATGGCTACACCTTC. Translation: CASSVTGLGYGYTF.

The rearrangement uses TRBV5-4 and TRBJ2-2, with TRBD2 matching over 7 bases. The CDR3 extends over 14 amino acids. CDR1 is SGHNT, CDR2 YYREEE, per germline (reference sequence). The V gene end was trimmed by 5 bases and the J gene end by 5 bases; junction bases not matched to a gene: 6. CDR3 protein: CASRRQGGTGELFF. The CDR3 region has the DNA TGTGCCAGCAGGCGGCAGGGAGGGACCGGGGAGCTGTTTTTT.

As regards this clone: Other nucleotide sequences from this sample produce the same CDR3. The genes are TRBV12-3 or TRBV12-4 and TRBJ1-2; D unresolved. Trimming took off 6 bases at V and 5 bases at J, with 13 bases between the two ends. The CDR3 contains 13 residues. Here the CDR3 DNA reads TGTGCCAGCAGCCCGACGGGTAGTTATGGCTACACCTTC. It encodes CASSPTGSYGYTF.

The V gene is TRBV29-1, the J gene TRBJ1-4, with a tentative D call TRBD1 (5 bases). The CDR3 consists of 15 residues. The V end lost 4 bases, the J end lost 0 bases, and 12 bases lay between the germline ends. Germline V CDR1 and CDR2: SQVTM, ANQGSEA. The CDR3 region is CSVGQLFATNEKLFF. Written as DNA, the CDR3 is TGCAGCGTTGGACAGTTGTTCGCAACTAATGAAAAACTGTTTTTT.

The genes are TRBV30 and TRBJ2-1; 9 bases map to TRBD2. With 8 bases clipped from V and 8 bases from J, the junction kept 16 bases outside the gene matches. Germline V CDR1 and CDR2: GTSNPN, SVGIG (reference sequence). The CDR3 covers 15 residues. This CDR3 reads CAGRQAGGTPHEQFF. CDR3 sequence (DNA): TGTGCCGGCCGGCAAGCGGGAGGCACCCCCCATGAGCAGTTCTTC.